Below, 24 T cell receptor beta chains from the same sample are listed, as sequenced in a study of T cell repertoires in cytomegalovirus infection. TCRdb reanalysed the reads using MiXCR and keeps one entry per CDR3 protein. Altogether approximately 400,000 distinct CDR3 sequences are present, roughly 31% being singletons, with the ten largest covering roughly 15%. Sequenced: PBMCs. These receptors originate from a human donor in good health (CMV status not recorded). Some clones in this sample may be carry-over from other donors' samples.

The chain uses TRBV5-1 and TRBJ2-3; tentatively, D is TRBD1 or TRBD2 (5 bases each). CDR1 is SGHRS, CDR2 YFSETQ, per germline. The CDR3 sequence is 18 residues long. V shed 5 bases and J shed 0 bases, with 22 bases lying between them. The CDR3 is CASSSAGTSPYSTDTQYF. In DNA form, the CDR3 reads TGCGCCAGCAGTTCCGCCGGGACCTCTCCCTATAGCACAGATACGCAGTATTTT.

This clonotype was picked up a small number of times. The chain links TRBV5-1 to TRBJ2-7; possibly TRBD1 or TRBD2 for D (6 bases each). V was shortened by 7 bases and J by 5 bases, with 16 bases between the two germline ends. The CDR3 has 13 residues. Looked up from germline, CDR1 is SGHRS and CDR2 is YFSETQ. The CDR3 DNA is TGCGCCAGCGGGGGCGGGATCGGGAACGAGCAGTACTTC. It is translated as CASGGGIGNEQYF.

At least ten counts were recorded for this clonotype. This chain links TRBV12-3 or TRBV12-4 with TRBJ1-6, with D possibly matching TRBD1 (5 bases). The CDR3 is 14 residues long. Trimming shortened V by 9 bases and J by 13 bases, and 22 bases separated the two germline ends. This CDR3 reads CASRGPIDRGPLHF. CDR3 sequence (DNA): TGTGCCAGTAGGGGACCGATCGATCGTGGGCCCCTCCACTTT.

The CDR3 DNA follows: TGTGCCAGTAGCACAGTGGGAGTTTACGAGCAGTACTTC. It yields the protein CASSTVGVYEQYF. The chain carries TRBV19 and TRBJ2-7; D might be TRBD2 (5 bases). CDR1 is LNHDA, CDR2 SQIVND, per germline (reference sequence). Trimming stripped 6 bases from V and 4 bases from J, with 13 bases between. This CDR3 comprises 13 residues.

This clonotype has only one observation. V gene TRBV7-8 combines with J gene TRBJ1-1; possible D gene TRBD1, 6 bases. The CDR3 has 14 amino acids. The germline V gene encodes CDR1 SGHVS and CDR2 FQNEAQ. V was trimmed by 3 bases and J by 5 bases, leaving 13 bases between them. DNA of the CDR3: TGTGCCAGCAGCTTCCAGGGGCTTGTAACTGAAGCTTTCTTT. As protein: CASSFQGLVTEAFF. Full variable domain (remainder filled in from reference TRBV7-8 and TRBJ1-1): GAGVSQSPRYKVAKRGQDVALRCDPISGHVSLFWYQQALGQGPEFLTYFQNEAQLDKSGLPSDRFFAERPEGSVSTLKIQRTQQEDSAVYLCASSFQGLVTEAFFGQGTRLTVV.

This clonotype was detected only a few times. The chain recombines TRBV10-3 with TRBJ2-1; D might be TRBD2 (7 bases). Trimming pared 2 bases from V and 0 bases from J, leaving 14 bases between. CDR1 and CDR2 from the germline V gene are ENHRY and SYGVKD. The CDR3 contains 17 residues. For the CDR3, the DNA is TGTGCCATCAGTGAGGTTGGACTAGGGGGCTCCTACAATGAGCAGTTCTTC. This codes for CAISEVGLGGSYNEQFF.

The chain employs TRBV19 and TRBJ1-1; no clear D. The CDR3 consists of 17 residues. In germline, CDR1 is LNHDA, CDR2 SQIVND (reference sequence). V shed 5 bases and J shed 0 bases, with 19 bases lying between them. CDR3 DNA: TGTGCCAGTAGTCTCGCCGCTAAAGGGAAGGTGAACACTGAAGCTTTCTTT. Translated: CASSLAAKGKVNTEAFF.

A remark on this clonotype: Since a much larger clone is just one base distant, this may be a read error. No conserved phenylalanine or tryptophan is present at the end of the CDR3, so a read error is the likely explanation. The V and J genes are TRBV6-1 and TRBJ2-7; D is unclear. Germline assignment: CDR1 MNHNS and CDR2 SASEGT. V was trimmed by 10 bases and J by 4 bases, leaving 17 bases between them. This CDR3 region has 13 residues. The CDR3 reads CATKVNVKYEQYL. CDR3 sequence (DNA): TGTGCCACCAAAGTGAATGTAAAATACGAGCAGTACTTA.

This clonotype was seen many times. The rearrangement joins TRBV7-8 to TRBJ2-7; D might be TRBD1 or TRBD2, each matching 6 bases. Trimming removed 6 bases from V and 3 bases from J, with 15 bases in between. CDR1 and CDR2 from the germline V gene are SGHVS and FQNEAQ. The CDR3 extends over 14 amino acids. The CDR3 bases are TGTGCCAGCAGTCCCCAAGGGGGAGGCTACGAGCAGTACTTC. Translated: CASSPQGGGYEQYF.

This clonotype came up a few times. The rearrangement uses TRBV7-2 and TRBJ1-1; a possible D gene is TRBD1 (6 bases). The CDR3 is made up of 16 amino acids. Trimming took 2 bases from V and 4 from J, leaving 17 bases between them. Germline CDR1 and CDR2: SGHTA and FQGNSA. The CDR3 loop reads CASSLSSGARSTEAFF. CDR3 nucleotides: TGTGCCAGCAGCTTAAGCTCAGGGGCCAGGTCCACTGAAGCTTTCTTT.

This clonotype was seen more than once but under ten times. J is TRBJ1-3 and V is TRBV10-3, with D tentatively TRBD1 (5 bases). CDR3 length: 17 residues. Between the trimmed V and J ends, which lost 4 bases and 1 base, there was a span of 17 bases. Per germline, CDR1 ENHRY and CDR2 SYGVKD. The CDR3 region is CAISGVSTRGSGNTIYF. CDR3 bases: TGTGCCATCAGTGGGGTCAGCACAAGGGGATCTGGAAACACCATATATTTT.

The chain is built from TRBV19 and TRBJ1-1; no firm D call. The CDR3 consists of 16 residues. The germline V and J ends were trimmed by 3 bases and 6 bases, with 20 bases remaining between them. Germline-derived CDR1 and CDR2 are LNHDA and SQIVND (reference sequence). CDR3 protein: CASSIGAGRTMAEAFF. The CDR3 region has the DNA TGTGCCAGTAGTATCGGTGCAGGCAGAACAATGGCTGAAGCTTTCTTT. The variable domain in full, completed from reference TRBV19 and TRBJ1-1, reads DGGITQSPKYLFRKEGQNVTLSCEQNLNHDAMYWYRQDPGQGLRLIYYSQIVNDFQKGDIAEGYSVSREKKESFPLTVTSAQKNPTAFYLCASSIGAGRTMAEAFFGQGTRLTVV.

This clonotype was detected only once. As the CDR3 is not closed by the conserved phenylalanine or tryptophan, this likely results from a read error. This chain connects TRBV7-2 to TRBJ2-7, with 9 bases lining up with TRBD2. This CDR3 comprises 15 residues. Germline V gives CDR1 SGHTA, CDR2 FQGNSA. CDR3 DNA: TGTGCCAGCAGCTTAGGACTAGCGGTCCGATACGACCAGTACTGC. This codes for CASSLGLAVRYDQYC.

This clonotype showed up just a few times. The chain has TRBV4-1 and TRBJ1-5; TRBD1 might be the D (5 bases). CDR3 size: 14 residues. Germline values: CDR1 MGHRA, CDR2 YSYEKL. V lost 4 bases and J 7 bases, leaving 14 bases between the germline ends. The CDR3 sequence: CASSLFLQGQPQHF. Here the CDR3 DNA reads TGCGCCAGCAGCCTCTTCCTTCAGGGACAGCCCCAGCATTTT.

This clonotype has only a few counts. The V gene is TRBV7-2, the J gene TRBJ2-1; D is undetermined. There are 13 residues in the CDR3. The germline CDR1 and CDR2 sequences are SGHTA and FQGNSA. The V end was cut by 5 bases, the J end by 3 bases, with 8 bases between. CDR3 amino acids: CASSPSNYNEQFF. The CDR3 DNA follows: TGTGCCAGCAGCCCGTCTAACTACAATGAGCAGTTCTTC.

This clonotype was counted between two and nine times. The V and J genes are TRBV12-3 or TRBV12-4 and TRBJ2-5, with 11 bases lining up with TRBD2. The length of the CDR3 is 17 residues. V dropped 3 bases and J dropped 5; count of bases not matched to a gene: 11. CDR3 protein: CASSLTSGVTSGETQYF. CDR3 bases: TGTGCCAGCAGTTTGACTAGCGGGGTTACCAGTGGGGAGACCCAGTACTTC.

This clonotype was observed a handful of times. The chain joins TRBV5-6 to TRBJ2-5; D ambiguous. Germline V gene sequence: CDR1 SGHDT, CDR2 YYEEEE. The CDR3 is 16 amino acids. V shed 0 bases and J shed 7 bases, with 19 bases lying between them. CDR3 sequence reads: CASSLGQSYRLGTQYF. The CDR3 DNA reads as TGTGCCAGCAGCTTGGGGCAGTCATACCGCTTGGGGACCCAGTACTTC.

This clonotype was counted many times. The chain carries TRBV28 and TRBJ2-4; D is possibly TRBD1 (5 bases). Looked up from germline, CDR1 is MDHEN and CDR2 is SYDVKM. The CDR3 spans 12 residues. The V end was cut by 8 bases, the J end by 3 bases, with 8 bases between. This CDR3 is CASSDNKNIQYF. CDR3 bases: TGTGCCAGCTCGGACAACAAAAACATTCAGTACTTC.

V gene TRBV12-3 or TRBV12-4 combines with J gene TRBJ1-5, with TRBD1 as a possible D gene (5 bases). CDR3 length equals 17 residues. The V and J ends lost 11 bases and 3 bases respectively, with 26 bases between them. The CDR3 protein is CASNPGGGLEFNQPQHF. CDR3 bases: TGTGCCTCTAATCCTGGCGGGGGATTAGAATTCAATCAGCCCCAGCATTTT.

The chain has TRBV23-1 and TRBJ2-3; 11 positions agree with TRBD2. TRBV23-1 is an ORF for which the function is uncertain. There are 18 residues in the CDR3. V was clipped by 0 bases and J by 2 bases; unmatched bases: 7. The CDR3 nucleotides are TGCGCCAGCAGTCAATCCTTCACTAGCGGGGGATCCACAGATACGCAGTATTTT. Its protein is CASSQSFTSGGSTDTQYF.

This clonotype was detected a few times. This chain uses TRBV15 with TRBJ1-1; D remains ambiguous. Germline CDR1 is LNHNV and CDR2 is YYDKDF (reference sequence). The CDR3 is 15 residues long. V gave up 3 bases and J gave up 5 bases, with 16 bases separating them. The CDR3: CATSRGSEGRTEAFF. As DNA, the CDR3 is TGTGCCACCAGCAGGGGCAGCGAGGGAAGGACTGAAGCTTTCTTT. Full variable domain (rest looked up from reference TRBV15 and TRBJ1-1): DAMVIQNPRYQVTQFGKPVTLSCSQTLNHNVMYWYQQKSSQAPKLLFHYYDKDFNNEADTPDNFQSRRPNTSFCFLDIRSPGLGDTAMYLCATSRGSEGRTEAFFGQGTRLTVV.

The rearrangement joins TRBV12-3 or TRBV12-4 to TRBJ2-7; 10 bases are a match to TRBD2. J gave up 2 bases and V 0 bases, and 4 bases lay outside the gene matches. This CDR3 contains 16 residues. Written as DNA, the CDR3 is TGTGCCAGCAGTTTAGCTCTAGCGGGGGAGACCTACGAGCAGTACTTC. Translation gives CASSLALAGETYEQYF.

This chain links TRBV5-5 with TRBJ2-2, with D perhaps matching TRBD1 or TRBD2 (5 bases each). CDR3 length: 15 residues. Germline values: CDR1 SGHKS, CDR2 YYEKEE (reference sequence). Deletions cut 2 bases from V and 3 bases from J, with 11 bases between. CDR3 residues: CASSFSQGDTGELFF. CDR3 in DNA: TGTGCCAGCAGCTTTAGTCAGGGAGACACCGGGGAGCTGTTTTTT. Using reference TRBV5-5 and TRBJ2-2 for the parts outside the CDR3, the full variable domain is DAGVTQSPTHLIKTRGQQVTLRCSPISGHKSVSWYQQVLGQGPQFIFQYYEKEERGRGNFPDRFSARQFPNYSSELNVNALLLGDSALYLCASSFSQGDTGELFFGEGSRLTVL.

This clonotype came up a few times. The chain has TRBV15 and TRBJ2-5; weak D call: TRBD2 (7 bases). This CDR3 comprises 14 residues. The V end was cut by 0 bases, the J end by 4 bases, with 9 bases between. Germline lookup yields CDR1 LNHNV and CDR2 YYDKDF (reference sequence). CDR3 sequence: CATSRDRGAETQYF. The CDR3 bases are TGTGCCACCAGCAGAGATCGGGGGGCAGAGACCCAGTACTTC.